Presented here are 3 T cell receptor beta chains from one specimen sequenced in a study of vaccination effects on CD4 cells after COVID-19 (dated 2022 in TCRdb). These receptors are not linked to any known antigen. Libraries were built with the immunoSEQ multiplex PCR assay. Sourced from immuneACCESS, this table was stored by TCRdb with only in-frame sequences that have V and J called. A share of the clones is absent; for the studies checked, an unresolved V gene accounts for under half, and the remainder has no known explanation. This sample lists about 41,000 clones; approximately 70% were detected once. The ten largest make up roughly 25% of the sample. To identify antigen-specific CD4+ T cell clonotypes by their expansion, the ViraFEST assay first stimulated PBMC with viral peptide pools and then applied TCR sequencing. After around 10 days of culture, CD4+ T cells were isolated with the EasySep CD4+ T cell isolation kit. The absence of prior SARS-CoV-2 infection in healthy vaccine recipients was confirmed by negative nucleocapsid antibodies before and after vaccination.

Sequencing was performed on CD4+ T cells from PBMCs cultured with HCoV-OC43 spike peptides, taken before COVID-19 vaccination. Explained via the paper, the cell subset or site label denotes: HCoV-OC43 spike overlapping peptide pool stimulation. These receptors all stem from a human donor who received a COVID-19 vaccine.

This sequence joins TRBV28 and TRBJ1-5, with D possibly matching TRBD1 (5 bases). Trimming left V 5 bases short and J 6 bases short, with 17 bases between. CDR1 is MDHEN and CDR2 is SYDVKM in the germline V gene. This CDR3 contains 15 residues. CDR3 protein: CASSGGTANSQPQHF. For the CDR3, the DNA is TGTGCCAGCAGTGGAGGGACGGCGAATAGTCAGCCCCAGCATTTT.

For the CDR3, the DNA is TGTGCCAGTAGTGCTACCATAAAACCAGCGGGGGGCCCAAGATTCACAGATACGCAGTATTTT. Amino acids: CASSATIKPAGGPRFTDTQYF. The chain is built from TRBV19 and TRBJ2-3; 9 nucleotides align to TRBD2. Germline V gives CDR1 LNHDA, CDR2 SQIVND (reference sequence). V was clipped by 5 bases and J by 2 bases; unmatched bases: 23. The CDR3 has 21 residues.

The chain couples TRBV4-1 to TRBJ2-3, with D possibly being TRBD1 (5 bases). This CDR3 contains 16 residues. V dropped 4 bases and J dropped 1 base, with 15 bases sitting between them. The germline V gene encodes CDR1 MGHRA and CDR2 YSYEKL. Here the CDR3 DNA reads TGCGCCAGCAGCCCCCACCTGGGGCTGGGCACAGATACGCAGTATTTT. This codes for CASSPHLGLGTDTQYF.